The 27 T cell receptor beta chains given below trace back to one sample, sequenced in a study of cytomegalovirus exposure and HLA in healthy donors (dated by TCRdb to between 2016 and 2019). The library was made by the immunoSEQ multiplex PCR assay. The multiplex PCR relied on a mix of 60 forward primers for TCR Vbeta segments and 13 reverse primers for TCR Jbeta segments. TCRdb limited this immuneACCESS table to in-frame rearrangements with V and J called. A share of clones is missing; checked studies link under half to unresolved V genes, and the rest is unexplained. The data table for this sample lists around 130,000 clones. Approximately 1.5% of the sample lies in the top ten. The sample was PBMCs. The source is a woman between 40 and 55 years old in good health and CMV-seronegative.

The CDR3, as DNA: TGTGCCAGTAGGATGAGCGGGGGGGCCTCCGATACGCAGTATTTT. Translation gives CASRMSGGASDTQYF. This rearrangement joins TRBV19 to TRBJ2-3, with TRBD2 matching 10 bases. With V trimmed by 6 bases and J by 6 bases, 9 bases remained unmatched. Germline CDR1 is LNHDA and CDR2 is SQIVND (reference sequence). The CDR3 has 15 amino acids. Variable domain in full (rest from reference TRBV19 and TRBJ2-3): DGGITQSPKYLFRKEGQNVTLSCEQNLNHDAMYWYRQDPGQGLRLIYYSQIVNDFQKGDIAEGYSVSREKKESFPLTVTSAQKNPTAFYLCASRMSGGASDTQYFGPGTRLTVL.

This chain joins TRBV7-8 and TRBJ1-2, with D possibly TRBD1 on 5 matching bases. The V end lost 5 bases, the J end lost 8 bases, and 15 bases lay between the germline ends. The CDR3 runs to 13 residues. CDR1 and CDR2 (germline): SGHVS, FQNEAQ. The CDR3 sequence: CASSTSRVGGYTF. The DNA for the CDR3 is TGTGCCAGCAGCACCTCCAGGGTGGGAGGCTACACCTTC.

The CDR3 DNA is TGTGCCAGCAGCTTGGACAACCCCAATGAGCAGTTCTTC. This sequence encodes CASSLDNPNEQFF. The chain employs TRBV5-5 and TRBJ2-1; unclear D gene. CDR1 is SGHKS, CDR2 YYEKEE, per germline (reference sequence). The CDR3 is 13 amino acids. V was shortened by 0 bases and J by 6 bases, with 7 bases between the two germline ends.

V and J are TRBV2 and TRBJ2-1; perhaps TRBD2 as D (6 bases). This CDR3 has 10 amino acids. V gave up 8 bases and J gave up 10 bases, with 9 bases separating them. Germline CDR1 and CDR2: SNHLY and FYNNEI. For the CDR3, the DNA is TGTGCCAGCTGGGCGGGGGAGCAGTTCTTC. This sequence encodes CASWAGEQFF.

CDR3 loop: CASSPGGETQYF. Written as DNA, the CDR3 is TGTGCCAGCAGCCCCGGGGGGGAGACCCAGTACTTC. The chain is built from TRBV25-1 and TRBJ2-5, with 7 bases fitting TRBD2. There are 12 residues in the CDR3. CDR1 and CDR2 from the germline V gene are MGHDK and SYGVNS. J was trimmed by 5 bases and V by 6 bases; bases with no gene match: 3.

J is TRBJ1-5 and V is TRBV19; no clear D. Per the germline V gene, CDR1 is LNHDA and CDR2 is SQIVND (reference sequence). The CDR3 loop spans 14 amino acids. Trimming left V 7 bases short and J 0 bases short, with 10 bases between. The CDR3, as DNA: TGTGCCAGTATCACCACTAATAGCAATCAGCCCCAGCATTTT. It yields the protein CASITTNSNQPQHF.

This chain connects TRBV5-1 to TRBJ2-3; tentative D call: TRBD1 (6 bases). The germline V gene encodes CDR1 SGHRS and CDR2 YFSETQ. V lost 0 bases and J lost 3, with 11 bases in between. The CDR3 runs 15 residues. This CDR3 is CASSLGGTQTDTQYF. Written as DNA, the CDR3 is TGCGCCAGCAGCTTGGGGGGGACACAAACAGATACGCAGTATTTT.

About this clone itself: The junction differs from germline at one of its ends, possibly a read error. The rearrangement uses TRBV7-3 and TRBJ1-1; D is uncertain. The CDR3 totals 12 residues. Germline lookup yields CDR1 SGHTA and CDR2 FQGTGA. The CDR3 coding sequence is TGTGCCAGCAGTTTAACGGGAGCTGAAGCTTTCTTT. Translating gives CASSLTGAEAFF.

The chain combines TRBV7-2 with TRBJ2-5; TRBD1 agrees at 10 bases. Trimming took 1 base from V and 4 from J; bases not matched to a gene: 9. Per germline, CDR1 SGHTA and CDR2 FQGNSA. The CDR3 is 17 amino acids. The CDR3 coding sequence is TGTGCCAGCAGCTTAGGGGGACAGGGGATCTCTGGAGAGACCCAGTACTTC. Translation: CASSLGGQGISGETQYF.

The genes are TRBV18 and TRBJ2-1, with 10 bases matching TRBD1. Germline CDR1 is KGHSH and CDR2 is LQKENI. V dropped 3 bases and J dropped 10; count of bases not matched to a gene: 6. CDR3 length equals 14 residues. The CDR3 sequence: CASSPDRGRNEQFF. CDR3 sequence (DNA): TGTGCCAGCTCACCGGACAGGGGGAGGAACGAGCAGTTCTTC.

J is TRBJ2-3 and V is TRBV5-1; 8 bases agree with TRBD2. Per germline, CDR1 SGHRS and CDR2 YFSETQ. The CDR3 consists of 16 residues. V trimming: 2 bases; J trimming: 2 bases; junction bases outside the gene matches: 7. CDR3 amino acids: CASSLSTSGSTDTQYF. The CDR3 nucleotides read TGCGCCAGCAGCTTATCTACTAGCGGTTCCACAGATACGCAGTATTTT.

The rearrangement links TRBV10-3 to TRBJ1-6, with 11 bases that match TRBD1. The CDR3 extends over 15 amino acids. In germline, CDR1 is ENHRY, CDR2 SYGVKD. J gave up 9 bases and V 5 bases, and 6 bases lay outside the gene matches. This chain's CDR3 is CAISKAGTGGSPLHF. The CDR3, as DNA: TGTGCCATCAGTAAGGCCGGGACAGGGGGTTCACCCCTCCACTTT.

This sequence joins TRBV4-2 and TRBJ2-7, with 16 positions matching TRBD2. From germline, CDR1 is LGHNA and CDR2 YNFKEQ. V lost 3 bases to trimming and J lost 4 bases; unmatched junction nucleotides: 3. This CDR3 spans 16 amino acids. In nucleotides, the CDR3 is TGTGCCAGCAGCCAGGGGACTAGCGGGGGGGTATACGAGCAGTACTTC. This gives the protein CASSQGTSGGVYEQYF.

The genes are TRBV5-6 and TRBJ2-1; 11 positions match TRBD1. The CDR3 sequence is 16 residues long. CDR1 is SGHDT and CDR2 is YYEEEE in the germline V gene. Trimming cost V 0 bases and J 3 bases; bases outside gene matches: 2. CDR3 residues: CASSLGTGGLYNEQFF. The CDR3 coding sequence is TGTGCCAGCAGCTTGGGGACAGGGGGCCTCTACAATGAGCAGTTCTTC.

The chain joins TRBV4-1 to TRBJ2-1, with D perhaps TRBD1 (5 bases). Trimming left V 3 bases short and J 1 base short, with 19 bases between. CDR1 is MGHRA and CDR2 is YSYEKL in the germline V gene. The CDR3 sequence is 18 residues long. The CDR3 DNA is TGCGCCAGCAGCCAGGGGCCCTGGTCTCGCGCATCCTACAATGAGCAGTTCTTC. Translated: CASSQGPWSRASYNEQFF.

The CDR3 DNA reads TGTGCCAGCAGCCATCCCGGGACAGGGGGCAACATTCAGTACTTC. Its protein is CASSHPGTGGNIQYF. This rearrangement joins TRBV11-1 to TRBJ2-4, with TRBD1 matching over 12 bases. The trim removed 5 bases at V and 7 bases at J, leaving 6 bases unmatched. This CDR3 comprises 15 residues. Germline values: CDR1 SGHAT, CDR2 FQDESV (reference sequence).

The CDR3 nucleotides read TGCGCCAGCAGCCTCGACAGGGGCGAGTATGGCTACACCTTC. This translates into CASSLDRGEYGYTF. The chain couples TRBV4-3 to TRBJ1-2; 8 nucleotides match TRBD1. The germline V gene encodes CDR1 LGHNA and CDR2 YSLEER. CDR3 length equals 14 residues. V was pared by 4 bases and J by 5 bases, with 6 bases of the junction left unmatched.

The rearrangement links TRBV27 to TRBJ2-1; a weak D match, TRBD1 (5 bases). CDR1 MNHEY and CDR2 SMNVEV come from the germline V gene (reference sequence). The CDR3 has 12 residues. The V end was cut by 8 bases, the J end by 9 bases, with 14 bases between. As DNA, the CDR3 is TGTGCCAGCTCTCCCCCAAGGGGTGAGCAGTTCTTC. Its protein is CASSPPRGEQFF.

V is TRBV7-8 and J is TRBJ1-3; 7 bases are shared with TRBD1. The CDR3 extends over 14 amino acids. V dropped 5 bases and J dropped 2; count of bases not matched to a gene: 3. Germline-derived CDR1 and CDR2 are SGHVS and FQNEAQ. CDR3 loop: CASSTGTAGNTIYF. DNA for the CDR3: TGTGCCAGCAGCACAGGGACAGCTGGAAACACCATATATTTT.

This chain connects TRBV6-1 to TRBJ2-7; 10 bases line up with TRBD2. V was pared by 2 bases and J by 5 bases, with 3 bases of the junction left unmatched. In germline, CDR1 is MNHNS, CDR2 SASEGT. This CDR3 region has 14 residues. DNA for the CDR3: TGTGCCAGCAGTGAAAGAACTAGCGGGGACGAGCAGTACGTC. Translation gives CASSERTSGDEQYV.

The gene calls are TRBV7-2 and TRBJ2-3, with 7 bases identical to TRBD2. In germline, CDR1 is SGHTA, CDR2 FQGNSA. J gave up 1 base and V 1 base, and 8 bases lay outside the gene matches. The CDR3 runs to 17 residues. The CDR3: CASSLERSGVGTDTQYF. The CDR3 nucleotides read TGTGCCAGCAGCTTAGAAAGAAGCGGGGTTGGCACAGATACGCAGTATTTT.

The chain carries TRBV5-4 and TRBJ2-1; tentative D call: TRBD2 (6 bases). Trimming cost V 4 bases and J 4 bases, with 18 bases left between them. CDR3 length equals 16 residues. Germline lookup yields CDR1 SGHNT and CDR2 YYREEE (reference sequence). This CDR3 is CASSLRRDWPYNEQFF. For the CDR3, the DNA is TGTGCCAGCAGCCTCCGCCGGGACTGGCCTTACAATGAGCAGTTCTTC.

The CDR3 sequence is CASSGTGGAYGYTF. The CDR3 nucleotides read TGTGCCAGCAGCGGGACAGGGGGGGCCTATGGCTACACCTTC. The rearrangement joins TRBV2 to TRBJ1-2; TRBD1 matches 11 bases. The CDR3 covers 14 residues. CDR1 and CDR2 from the germline V gene are SNHLY and FYNNEI. V was pared by 6 bases and J by 4 bases, with 4 bases of the junction left unmatched. Drawing the rest from reference TRBV2 and TRBJ1-2, the complete variable domain is EPEVTQTPSHQVTQMGQEVILRCVPISNHLYFYWYRQILGQKVEFLVSFYNNEISEKSEIFDDQFSVERPDGSNFTLKIRSTKLEDSAMYFCASSGTGGAYGYTFGSGTRLTVV.

This chain links TRBV9 with TRBJ2-1; the match to TRBD2 covers 8 bases. CDR1 SGDLS and CDR2 YYNGEE come from the germline V gene. With V trimmed by 0 bases and J by 2 bases, 4 bases remained unmatched. The length of the CDR3 is 16 residues. The CDR3 coding sequence is TGTGCCAGCAGCGTAGAAGCGGGGGCCGCCTACAATGAGCAGTTCTTC. Its protein is CASSVEAGAAYNEQFF.

The V gene is TRBV2, the J gene TRBJ1-1; D remains unclear. Germline assignment: CDR1 SNHLY and CDR2 FYNNEI. The V and J ends lost 0 bases and 0 bases respectively, with 11 bases between them. CDR3 size: 16 residues. The CDR3 region is CASSEAHIGVNTEAFF. The CDR3 DNA reads as TGTGCCAGCAGTGAAGCGCACATCGGGGTGAACACTGAAGCTTTCTTT.

The chain couples TRBV28 to TRBJ2-7, with 11 bases aligning to TRBD1. Germline CDR1 MDHEN, CDR2 SYDVKM. The junction had 11 bases not matched to a gene; V was cut back by 8 bases and J by 2 bases. The CDR3 consists of 16 residues. The CDR3 spells CASLWGRTGGTYEQYF. The CDR3 nucleotides read TGTGCCAGCCTATGGGGGCGGACAGGGGGCACCTACGAGCAGTACTTC.

The J gene is TRBJ2-2, the V gene TRBV4-2, with D tentatively TRBD2 (5 bases). Trimming shortened V by 2 bases and J by 0 bases, and 10 bases separated the two germline ends. Germline lookup yields CDR1 LGHNA and CDR2 YNFKEQ. The CDR3 length is 16 residues. CDR3 coding DNA: TGTGCCAGCAGCCAAAACGCCGGGACGAACACCGGGGAGCTGTTTTTT. As protein: CASSQNAGTNTGELFF.